This T cell receptor (beta chain) comes out of a study of cytomegalovirus exposure and HLA in healthy donors. The PCR was carried out with 60 Vbeta primers and 13 Jbeta primers. Assay: immunoSEQ multiplex PCR; the TCRdb copy retains only in-frame clones and omits some. The data show approximately 160,000 clones, with roughly 74% seen just once and around 4.9% held by the top ten. This clone has just a few counts. Antigen unknown. General observations from the study: Specific recognition of CMV antigens was confirmed in vitro for a few chains (all CMV-associated). Immune exposure information comprised only CMV serostatus.

This CDR3 has 13 amino acids. J was trimmed by 6 bases and V by 6 bases; bases with no gene match: 10. Looked up from germline, CDR1 is SQVTM and CDR2 is ANQGSEA. Sequences were obtained from PBMCs. This chain joins TRBV29-1 and TRBJ2-7; 8 nucleotides align to TRBD1. The TCR sequence derives from a male donor in good health and CMV-seronegative. The CDR3 sequence: CSVGDRRQGEQYF. CDR3 bases: TGCAGCGTCGGGGACAGGCGACAAGGCGAGCAGTACTTC.